This T cell receptor beta chain was sequenced for a study of Graves' ophthalmopathy and Graves' hyperthyroidism. The authors amplified TCR beta CDR3 regions from RNA transcripts. First-round RT-PCR relied on HTBI primers, and a second-round multiplex PCR came next. TCRdb analysed the multiplex PCR reads with MiXCR anew, one entry per CDR3 protein. The data show hundreds of thousands of distinct CDR3 sequences, under 50% seen once. This clonotype appeared a few times. Per germline, CDR1 MNHNY and CDR2 SVGAGI (reference sequence). V was clipped by 2 bases and J by 5 bases, with 15 bases between them. The CDR3 has 16 residues.

The gene calls are TRBV6-6 and TRBJ1-4; D remains ambiguous. This TCR came from an adult man with Graves' ophthalmopathy. The source material was peripheral blood. The CDR3 bases are TGTGCCAGCAGTTACGGTCTACAGATTCCCAATGAAAAACTGTTTTTT. It translates to CASSYGLQIPNEKLFF.